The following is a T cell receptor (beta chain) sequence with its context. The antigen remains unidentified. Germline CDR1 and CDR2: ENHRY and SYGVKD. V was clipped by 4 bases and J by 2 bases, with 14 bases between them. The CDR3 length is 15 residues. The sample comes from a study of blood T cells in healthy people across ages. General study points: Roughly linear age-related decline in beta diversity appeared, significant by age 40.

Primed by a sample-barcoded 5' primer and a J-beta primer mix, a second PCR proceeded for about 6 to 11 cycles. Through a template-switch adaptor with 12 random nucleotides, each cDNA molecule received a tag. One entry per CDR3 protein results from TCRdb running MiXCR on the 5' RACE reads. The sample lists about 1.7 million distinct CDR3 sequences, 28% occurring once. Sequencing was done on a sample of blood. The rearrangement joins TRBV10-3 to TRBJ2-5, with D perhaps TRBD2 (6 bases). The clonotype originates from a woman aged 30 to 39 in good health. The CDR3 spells CAISGQLGGQETQYF. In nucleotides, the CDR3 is TGTGCCATCAGTGGTCAACTCGGGGGACAAGAGACCCAGTACTTC.